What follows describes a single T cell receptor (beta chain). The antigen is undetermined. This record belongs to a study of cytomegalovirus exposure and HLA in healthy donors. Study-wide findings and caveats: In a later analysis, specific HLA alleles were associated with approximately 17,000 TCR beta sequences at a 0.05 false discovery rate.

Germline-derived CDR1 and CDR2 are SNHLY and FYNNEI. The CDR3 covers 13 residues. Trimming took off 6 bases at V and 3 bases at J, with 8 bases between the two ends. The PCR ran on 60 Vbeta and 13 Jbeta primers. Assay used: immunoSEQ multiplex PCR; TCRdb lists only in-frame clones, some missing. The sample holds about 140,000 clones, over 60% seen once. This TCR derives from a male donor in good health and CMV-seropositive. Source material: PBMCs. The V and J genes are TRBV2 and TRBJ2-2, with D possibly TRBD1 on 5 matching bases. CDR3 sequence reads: CASRQQDTGELFF. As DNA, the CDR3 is TGTGCCAGCAGGCAACAGGACACCGGGGAGCTGTTTTTT.